This TCR beta chain was captured in a study of read filtering for tumor transcriptome and immune sequencing. This library used about 400 ng RNA and molecular barcoded adaptors spanning alpha/delta and beta/gamma chains. Each CDR3 protein is one row after TCRdb ran MiXCR on the reads. The sample yields roughly 38,000 distinct CDR3 sequences, approximately 15% seen once. A single count supports this clonotype. A read error is possible here, since a much larger clone lies one base away. The CDR3 runs to 13 residues. The germline gives CDR1 SQVTM, CDR2 ANQGSEA. V was pared by 5 bases and J by 6 bases, with 6 bases of the junction left unmatched.

This chain uses TRBV29-1 with TRBJ1-2; 10 positions agree with TRBD1. The receptor was isolated from a donor at least 40 years old with multiple myeloma. Material for sequencing was a population of CD138-negative cells sorted from bone marrow. The CDR3: CSVTTGGGNGYTF. As DNA, the CDR3 is TGCAGCGTTACGACAGGGGGCGGAAATGGCTACACCTTC.